The rows below give T cell receptor beta chains drawn from one sample of a study of regulatory T cells in long-lasting Graves disease. TCRdb ran MiXCR on the multiplex PCR reads and lists one entry per CDR3 protein. The sample lists 200,000 to 250,000 distinct CDR3 sequences; approximately 20% were seen once. The source material was peripheral blood mononuclear cells (PBMCs), sampled at new diagnosis, from a patient treated with antithyroid drugs. The receptors come from a female donor with Graves disease. CDR3s include the opening cysteine and the closing phenylalanine or tryptophan. The order of the fields is clone size, D gene, V gene, J gene, CDR3 DNA, CDR3 protein. A D gene is named only where the DNA matches it firmly. Clone size, where shown, is once, few, many, or a class for clones that have expanded.

many	.	TRBV2	TRBJ1-5	TGTGCCAGCAAAGGCACTAATTTTCAGCCCCAGCATTTT	CASKGTNFQPQHF
many	TRBD2	TRBV6-2/TRBV6-3	TRBJ2-4	TGTGCCAGCAGTAGGGGACTAGCGGGAATGAACATTCAGTACTTC	CASSRGLAGMNIQYF
.	TRBD2	TRBV28	TRBJ2-1	TGTGCCAGCAGTACACCCCCAGCGGGAAATGAGCAGTTCTTC	CASSTPPAGNEQFF
many	.	TRBV7-8	TRBJ1-2	TGTGCCAGCAGCGCAATGGGACCTGGGAGCGCTTATGGCTACACCTTC	CASSAMGPGSAYGYTF
many	.	TRBV7-9	TRBJ1-1	TGTGCCAGCAGCGCGCCGCGACAGGCCCGCACTGAAGCTTTCTTT	CASSAPRQARTEAFF
many	.	TRBV7-3	TRBJ2-1	TGTGCCAGCGCAAGGGGCTCCTACAATGAGCAGTTCTTC	CASARGSYNEQFF
many	.	TRBV7-9	TRBJ1-1	TGTGCCAGCAACCCCTCGGGGGGGCTCACTGAAGCTTTCTTT	CASNPSGGLTEAFF
few	TRBD2	TRBV4-1	TRBJ2-7	TGCGCCAGCAGCCAGGGACTAGCGGAGCCCTACGAGCAGTACTTC	CASSQGLAEPYEQYF
.	.	TRBV20-1	TRBJ2-3	TGCAGTGCTAGGAGGACTGACGAATCCACAGATACGCAGTATTTT	CSARRTDESTDTQYF
many	.	TRBV10-3	TRBJ2-3	TGTGCCATCAGTGAGGGTCCCTTATCCCCCACAGATACGCAGTATTTT	CAISEGPLSPTDTQYF
many	TRBD2	TRBV29-1	TRBJ2-7	TGCAGCGTGGCAGGGGGACTAGCGGGATTCGAGCAGTACTTC	CSVAGGLAGFEQYF
many	TRBD1	TRBV4-1	TRBJ2-1	TGCGCCAGCAGCCAAGAGACAGGGGGTTCCAACAATGAGCAGTTCTTC	CASSQETGGSNNEQFF
many	.	TRBV28	TRBJ2-2	TGTGCCAGCAGTCGGGGGACCCACACCGGGGAGCTGTTTTTT	CASSRGTHTGELFF
.	.	TRBV4-1	TRBJ2-2	TGCGCCAGCAGCCTCTCCCGCAGCCGGGGCGGCGGGGAGCTGTTTTTT	CASSLSRSRGGGELFF
many	.	TRBV4-2	TRBJ1-5	TGTGCCAGCAGCCACAGTCCGGACAGCAATCAGCCCCAGCATTTT	CASSHSPDSNQPQHF
many	.	TRBV12-3/TRBV12-4	TRBJ2-7	TGTGCCAGCAAGCCCCCCGCATCCTACGAGCAGTACTTC	CASKPPASYEQYF
many	.	TRBV6-5	TRBJ1-2	TGTGCCAGCAGTTACTCTCCCGGAGCTAACTATGGCTACACCTTC	CASSYSPGANYGYTF
many	TRBD2	TRBV30	TRBJ2-1	TGTGCCTGGAGTGTACCTAGCGGGAGGGCGGTGAGGGCTGAGCAGTTCTTC	CAWSVPSGRAVRAEQFF
many	TRBD2	TRBV7-8	TRBJ2-2	TGTGCCAGCAGCTTTCGTCCGGGACTAGCGGGAGGAACCGGGGAGCTGTTTTTT	CASSFRPGLAGGTGELFF
many	.	TRBV11-3	TRBJ1-2	TGTGCCAGCAGCCATACATCCCGGCGGGACTATGGCTACACCTTC	CASSHTSRRDYGYTF
many	.	TRBV20-1	TRBJ2-7	TGCAGTGCTAGAGAGTCAAGAGATTACGAGCAGTACTTC	CSARESRDYEQYF
many	TRBD2	TRBV30	TRBJ2-5	TGTGCCTGGAGTAAGGTAGCGGGAGGTGAGACCCAGTACTTC	CAWSKVAGGETQYF
many	.	TRBV19	TRBJ2-1	TGTGCCAGTAGTCCATCCATGGAGAGACCTTACAATGAGCAGTTCTTC	CASSPSMERPYNEQFF
many	.	TRBV9	TRBJ1-3	TGTGCCAGCAACCCAGGAGACTCTGGAAACACCATATATTTT	CASNPGDSGNTIYF
many	TRBD1	TRBV19	TRBJ2-1	TGTGCCAGTAGTAACCGACAGGGTAGGAATGAGCAGTTCTTC	CASSNRQGRNEQFF